The clone carrying this T cell receptor beta chain was observed a few times. Clones were read by immunoSEQ multiplex PCR, and TCRdb kept only the in-frame ones, dropping some. The sample holds some 450,000 clones, around 91% seen once. The treatment was: approximately 18 received Ad26.COV2.S at low or high dose, single or two shots; roughly 5 received placebo; per-sample allocation not given. Following the first vaccine or placebo injection, samples were taken on day 63. It was an adult aged 18-55 years in Boston who was the donor. Germline loops: CDR1 MNHNS, CDR2 SASEGT. V trimming: 1 base; J trimming: 14 bases; junction bases outside the gene matches: 6. The CDR3 has 12 amino acids. The data belong to a study of Ad26.COV2.S vaccination and SARS-CoV-2 variants. In the study overall: The study gave Ad26.COV2.S intramuscularly, once or twice 56 days apart.

Material: peripheral blood, obtained in a trial of Ad26.COV2.S vaccine versus placebo. The chain links TRBV6-1 to TRBJ2-3; 7 bases are shared with TRBD1. The sequence derives from a person between 18 and 59 years old who received the Ad26.COV2.S COVID-19 vaccine or a placebo. The CDR3 reads CASSEEGGVVYF. The CDR3 nucleotides read TGTGCCAGCAGTGAAGAAGGGGGCGTTGTGTATTTT.